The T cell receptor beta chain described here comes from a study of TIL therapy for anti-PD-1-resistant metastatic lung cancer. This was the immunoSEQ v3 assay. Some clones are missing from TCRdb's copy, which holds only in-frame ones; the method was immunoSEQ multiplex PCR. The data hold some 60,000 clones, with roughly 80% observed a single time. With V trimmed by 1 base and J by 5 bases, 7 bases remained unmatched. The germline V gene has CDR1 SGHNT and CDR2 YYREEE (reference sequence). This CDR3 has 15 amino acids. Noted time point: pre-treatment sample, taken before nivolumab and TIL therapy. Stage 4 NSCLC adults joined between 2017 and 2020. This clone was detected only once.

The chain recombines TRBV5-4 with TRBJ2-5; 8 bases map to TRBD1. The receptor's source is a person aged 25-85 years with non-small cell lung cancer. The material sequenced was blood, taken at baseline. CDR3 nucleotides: TGTGCCAGCAGCTTGTCGACAGGGGTTTGGGAGACCCAGTACTTC. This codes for CASSLSTGVWETQYF.